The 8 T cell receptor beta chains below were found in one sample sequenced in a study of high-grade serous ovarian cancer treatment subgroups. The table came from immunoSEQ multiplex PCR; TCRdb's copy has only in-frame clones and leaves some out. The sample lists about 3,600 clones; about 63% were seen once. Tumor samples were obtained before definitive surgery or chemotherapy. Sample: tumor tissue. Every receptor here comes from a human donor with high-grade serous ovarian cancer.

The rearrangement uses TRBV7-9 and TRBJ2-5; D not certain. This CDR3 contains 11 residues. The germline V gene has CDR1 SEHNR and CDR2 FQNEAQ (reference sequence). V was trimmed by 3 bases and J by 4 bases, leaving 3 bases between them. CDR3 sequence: CASSFGETQYF. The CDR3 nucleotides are TGTGCCAGCAGCTTTGGAGAGACCCAGTACTTC.

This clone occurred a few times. Here the CDR3 reads CASSTGTIPNYGYTF. CDR3 DNA sequence: TGTGCCAGTAGTACCGGGACCATTCCGAACTATGGCTACACCTTC. The chain is built from TRBV19 and TRBJ1-2; D may be TRBD1 (5 bases). Per the germline V gene, CDR1 is LNHDA and CDR2 is SQIVND (reference sequence). Trimming stripped 4 bases from V and 2 bases from J, with 14 bases between. This CDR3 spans 15 amino acids.

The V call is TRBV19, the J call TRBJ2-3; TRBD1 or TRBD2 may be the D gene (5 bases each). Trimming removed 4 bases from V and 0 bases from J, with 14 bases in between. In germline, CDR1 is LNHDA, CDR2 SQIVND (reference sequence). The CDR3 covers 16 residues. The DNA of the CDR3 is TGTGCCAGTAGTACCCCTCGGGACGAGAGCACAGATACGCAGTATTTT. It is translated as CASSTPRDESTDTQYF.

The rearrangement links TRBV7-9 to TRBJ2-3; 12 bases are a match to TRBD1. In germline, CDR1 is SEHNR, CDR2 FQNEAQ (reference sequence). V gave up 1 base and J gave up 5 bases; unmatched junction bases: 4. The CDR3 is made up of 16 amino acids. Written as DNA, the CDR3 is TGTGCCAGCAGCTTAGGGGACAGGGGGCGCGGAGATACGCAGTATTTT. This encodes CASSLGDRGRGDTQYF.

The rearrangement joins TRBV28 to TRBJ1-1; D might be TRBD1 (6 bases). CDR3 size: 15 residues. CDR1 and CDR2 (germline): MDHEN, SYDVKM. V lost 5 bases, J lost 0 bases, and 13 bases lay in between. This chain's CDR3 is CASSNHRAVNTEAFF. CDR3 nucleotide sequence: TGTGCCAGCAGTAACCACAGGGCCGTGAACACTGAAGCTTTCTTT.

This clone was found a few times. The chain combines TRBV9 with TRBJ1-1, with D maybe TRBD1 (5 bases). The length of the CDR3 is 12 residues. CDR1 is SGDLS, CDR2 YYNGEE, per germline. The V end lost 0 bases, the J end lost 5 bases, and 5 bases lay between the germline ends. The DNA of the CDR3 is TGTGCCAGCAGCGTAGAGGGGACTGAAGCTTTCTTT. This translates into CASSVEGTEAFF.

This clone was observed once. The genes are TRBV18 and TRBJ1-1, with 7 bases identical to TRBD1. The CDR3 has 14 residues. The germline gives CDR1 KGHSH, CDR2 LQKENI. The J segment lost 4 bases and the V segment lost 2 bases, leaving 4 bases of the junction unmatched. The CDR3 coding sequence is TGTGCCAGCTCACCAGACAGGGTGGGCACTGAAGCTTTCTTT. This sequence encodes CASSPDRVGTEAFF.

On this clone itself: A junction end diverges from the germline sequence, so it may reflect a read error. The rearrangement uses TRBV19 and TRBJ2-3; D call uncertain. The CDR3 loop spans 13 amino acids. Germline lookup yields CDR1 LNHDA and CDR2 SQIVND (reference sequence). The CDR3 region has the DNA TGTGCCAGTACTATAGGTGGCACAGATACGCAGTATTTT. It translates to CASTIGGTDTQYF.